Here is one T cell receptor (beta chain) with its context. Its antigen is still unknown. This sample was taken from a study of shared clonotypes between healthy human individuals. Study conclusions and caveats: Naive subsets typically showed greater estimated richness than memory subsets.

The run depth of the assay was deep. TCRdb's table, derived via immunoSEQ multiplex PCR, lists solely in-frame clones and lacks some. The data contain approximately 2.5 million clones, more than 90% of them singletons. This CDR3 has 16 amino acids. Per germline, CDR1 SGHAT and CDR2 FQNNGV. Between the trimmed V and J ends, which lost 5 bases and 0 bases, there was a span of 16 bases. The chain recombines TRBV11-2 with TRBJ2-5, with D hard to call. The sequence derives from a man aged 18 to 30 in good health. The source material was naive CD4+ T cells sorted from blood. Subset meaning: CD45RA+ positively selected. The CDR3 loop is CASSPTPWSNQETQYF. DNA of the CDR3: TGTGCCAGCAGCCCGACTCCCTGGTCAAACCAAGAGACCCAGTACTTC.